Here is one T cell receptor (beta chain) with its context. Its antigen is undetermined. Trimming left V 5 bases short and J 1 base short, with 19 bases between. The CDR3 extends over 17 amino acids. Per the germline V gene, CDR1 is SEHNR and CDR2 is FQNEAQ (reference sequence). Data came from immunoSEQ multiplex PCR; TCRdb stores just in-frame clones and leaves some out. The sample holds more than 100,000 clones; roughly 90% are singletons and the top ten take 7.5% to 9.5%. The data belong to a study of T cell responses to AZD1222 COVID-19 vaccine. Study-level findings and limits: When two AZD1222 doses had been given, Spike-specific TCR breadth and depth rose. Dominant CD4 TCR responses targeted spike regions 160-218 and 743-854.

Sample: peripheral blood, taken on day 0 of AZD1222 vaccination. V is TRBV7-9 and J is TRBJ2-3; D uncertain. The sequence derives from an adult in good health. The CDR3 DNA follows: TGTGCCAGCAGCCCTTGGACCAGCCTGACGGGCACAGATACGCAGTATTTT. Translated: CASSPWTSLTGTDTQYF.